Listed below are T cell receptor beta chains from one sample, sequenced in a study of cytomegalovirus exposure and HLA in healthy donors. Profiling relied on immunoSEQ multiplex PCR, and the TCRdb table lists in-frame clones only, not all of them. The repertoire holds 100,000 to 150,000 clones, with around 81% as singletons. Material for sequencing was PBMCs. Receptor source: a man aged 18 to 30 in good health and CMV-seronegative. CDR3s include the opening cysteine and the closing phenylalanine or tryptophan. Fields, in order: V gene, CDR3 length, clone size, D gene, J gene, CDR3 protein, CDR3 DNA. A D gene is named only where the DNA matches it firmly. Not all rows give a size; the values are once, few, many and, for expanded clones, a class.

>TRBV30|14|few|TRBD1|TRBJ1-1
CAWSGQGLNTEAFF
TGTGCCTGGAGTGGACAGGGTTTGAACACTGAAGCTTTCTTT
>TRBV6-5|15|NA|TRBD2|TRBJ2-1
CASSFSGSSYNEQFF
TGTGCCAGCAGTTTTAGCGGGAGCTCCTACAATGAGCAGTTCTTC
>TRBV15|20|NA|NA|TRBJ2-3
CATSRERRVTGGGNKNTQYF
TGTGCCACCAGCAGAGAGAGGAGGGTCACGGGCGGGGGCAATAAAAATACGCAGTATTTT
>TRBV6-5|15|NA|TRBD2|TRBJ2-1
CASSYGLAFLNEQFF
TGTGCCAGCAGTTATGGACTAGCCTTCCTCAATGAGCAGTTCTTC
>TRBV19|15|NA|NA|TRBJ1-1
CASSIAGTGNTEAFF
TGTGCCAGTAGTATAGCAGGGACTGGGAACACTGAAGCTTTCTTT
>TRBV5-1|14|NA|TRBD2|TRBJ2-3
CASNEAGVTDTQYF
TGCGCCAGCAACGAAGCGGGGGTGACAGATACGCAGTATTTT
>TRBV5-4|15|NA|TRBD1|TRBJ2-7
CASSLGDRLSYEQYF
TGTGCCAGCAGCTTGGGGGACAGACTCTCCTACGAGCAGTACTTC
>TRBV6-5|14|NA|TRBD1|TRBJ2-1
CASSSQGAYNEQFF
TGTGCCAGCAGTTCGCAGGGGGCTTACAATGAGCAGTTCTTC
>TRBV28|12|few|TRBD1|TRBJ1-2
CASQGGAYGYTF
TGTGCCAGTCAGGGGGGTGCCTATGGCTACACCTTC
>TRBV19|19|NA|TRBD1|TRBJ1-1
CASSMGTVRPDAANTEAFF
TGTGCCAGTAGTATGGGGACAGTCCGACCCGACGCCGCGAACACTGAAGCTTTCTTT
>TRBV9|15|NA|NA|TRBJ2-7
CASSTTPTASYEQYF
TGTGCCAGCAGCACCACCCCGACAGCTTCCTACGAGCAGTACTTC
>TRBV6-5|15|NA|TRBD1|TRBJ2-5
CASSSPGTVQETQYF
TGTGCCAGCAGTTCCCCCGGGACAGTTCAAGAGACCCAGTACTTC
>TRBV6-1|13|NA|NA|TRBJ2-1
CASSRWPYNEQFF
TGTGCCAGCAGTCGCTGGCCGTACAATGAGCAGTTCTTC
>TRBV27|13|NA|NA|TRBJ1-1
CASSLFGNTEAFF
TGTGCCAGCAGTTTATTCGGGAACACTGAAGCTTTCTTT
>TRBV7-9|14|NA|NA|TRBJ2-7
CASSLIGLAYEQYF
TGTGCCAGCAGCTTAATTGGTCTAGCTTACGAGCAGTACTTC
>TRBV4-3|15|NA|NA|TRBJ1-1
CASSQERSLNTEAFF
TGCGCCAGCAGCCAAGAGAGGAGCTTGAACACTGAAGCTTTCTTT
>TRBV9|13|NA|NA|TRBJ2-2
CASGQTNTGELFF
TGTGCCAGCGGGCAGACGAACACCGGGGAGCTGTTTTTT
>TRBV6-5|12|NA|NA|TRBJ1-5
CASSRYNQPQHF
TGTGCCAGCAGCCGGTATAATCAGCCCCAGCATTTT